The next 2 T cell receptor beta chains were all read from a single sample in a study of T cells after yellow fever vaccination. MiXCR, applied by TCRdb to the 5' RACE reads, yields one record per CDR3 protein. The table records about 73,000 distinct CDR3 sequences, just under 8% of them present only once. The sample here was CD8+ T cells sorted from PBMCs, taken on the day of the yellow fever booster vaccination. These receptors were obtained from a man younger than 45 who received the YFV17D yellow fever vaccine.

This clonotype was counted ten times or more. The rearrangement links TRBV7-6 to TRBJ1-5; perhaps TRBD1 as D (5 bases). Trimming removed 5 bases at V and 5 bases at J, with 19 bases between. CDR1 and CDR2 (germline): SGHVS, FNYEAQ. The CDR3 extends over 16 amino acids. The CDR3 spells CASSDEHLKGDQPQHF. For the CDR3, the DNA is TGTGCCAGCAGCGATGAACACCTAAAAGGGGATCAGCCCCAGCATTTT.

This clonotype was observed a few times. The V and J genes are TRBV5-1 and TRBJ2-7; D possibly uses TRBD1 or TRBD2 (5 bases each). The CDR3 length is 13 residues. Looked up from germline, CDR1 is SGHRS and CDR2 is YFSETQ. Deletions cut 0 bases from V and 5 bases from J, with 9 bases between. CDR3 coding DNA: TGCGCCAGCAGCTTGGGAGGGGCTGACGAGCAGTACTTC. Encoded protein: CASSLGGADEQYF.